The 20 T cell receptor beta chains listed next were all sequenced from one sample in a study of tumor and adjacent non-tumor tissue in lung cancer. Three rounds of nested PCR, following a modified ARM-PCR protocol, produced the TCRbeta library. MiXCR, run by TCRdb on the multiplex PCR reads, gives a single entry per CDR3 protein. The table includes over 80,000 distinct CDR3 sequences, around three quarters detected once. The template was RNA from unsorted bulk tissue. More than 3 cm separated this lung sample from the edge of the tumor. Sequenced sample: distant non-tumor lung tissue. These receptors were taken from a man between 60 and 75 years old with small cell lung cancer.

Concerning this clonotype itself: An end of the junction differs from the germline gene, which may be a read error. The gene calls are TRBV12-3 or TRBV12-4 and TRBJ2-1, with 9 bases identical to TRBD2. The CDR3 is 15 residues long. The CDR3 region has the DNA TGTGCCAGCAGCTCAACTTGCGGGAGGGTGAATGAGCAGTCGTTC. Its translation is CASSSTCGRVNEQSF.

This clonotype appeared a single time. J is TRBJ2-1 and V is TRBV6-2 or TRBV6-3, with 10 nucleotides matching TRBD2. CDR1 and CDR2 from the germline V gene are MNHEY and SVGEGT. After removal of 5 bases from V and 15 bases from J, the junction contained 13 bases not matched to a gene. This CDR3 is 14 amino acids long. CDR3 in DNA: TGTGCCAGCAGTGGACTAGCGGCGTACAATGGGCGGTTCTTC. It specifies CASSGLAAYNGRFF.

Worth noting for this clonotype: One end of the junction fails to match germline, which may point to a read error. CDR3 sequence reads: CASSHDFSVIMLGEQSF. The CDR3 DNA reads as TGCGCCAGCAGCCATGACTTTAGCGTGATAATGCTCGGTGAGCAGTCCTTC. The rearrangement uses TRBV4-1 and TRBJ2-1; perhaps TRBD2 as D (5 bases). Germline loops: CDR1 MGHRA, CDR2 YSYEKL. CDR3 length: 17 residues.

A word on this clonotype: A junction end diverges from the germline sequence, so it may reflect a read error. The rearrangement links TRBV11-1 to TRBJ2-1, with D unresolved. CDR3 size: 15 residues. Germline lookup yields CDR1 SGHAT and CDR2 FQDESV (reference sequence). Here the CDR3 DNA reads TGTGTCAGCAGCATAGAGATGACGACCTACAATGAGCAGTTCTTC. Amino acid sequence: CVSSIEMTTYNEQFF.

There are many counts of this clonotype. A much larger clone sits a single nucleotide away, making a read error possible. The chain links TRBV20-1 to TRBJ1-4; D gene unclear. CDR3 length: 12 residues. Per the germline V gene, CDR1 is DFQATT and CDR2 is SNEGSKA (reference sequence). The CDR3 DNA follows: TGCGGTGCCCTCTCCGCCAATGAAAAACTGTTTTTT. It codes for CGALSANEKLFF.

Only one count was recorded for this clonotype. The CDR3 spells CANILLSGRQFF. In nucleotides, the CDR3 is TGTGCCAACATCTTGCTTAGCGGGAGGCAGTTCTTC. The chain has TRBV5-6 and TRBJ2-1; TRBD2 aligns across 9 bases. V lost 9 bases, J lost 12 bases, and 10 bases stayed unmatched. The CDR3 is made up of 12 amino acids. Germline CDR1 SGHDT, CDR2 YYEEEE.

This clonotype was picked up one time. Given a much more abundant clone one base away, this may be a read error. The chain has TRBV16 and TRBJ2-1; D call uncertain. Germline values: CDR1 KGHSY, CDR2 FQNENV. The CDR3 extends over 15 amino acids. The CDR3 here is CASSQARYSYSEQFF. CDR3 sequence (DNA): TGTGCCAGCAGCCAGGCTCGTTACTCCTACAGTGAGCAGTTCTTC.

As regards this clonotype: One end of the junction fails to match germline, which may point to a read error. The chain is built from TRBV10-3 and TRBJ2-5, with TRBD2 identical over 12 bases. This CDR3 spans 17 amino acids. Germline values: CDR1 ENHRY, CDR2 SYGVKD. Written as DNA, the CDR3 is TGTGCCACCAGTGCGACGGGACTAGCGGGTTTTCGGGAGACCCAGCACTTC. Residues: CATSATGLAGFRETQHF.

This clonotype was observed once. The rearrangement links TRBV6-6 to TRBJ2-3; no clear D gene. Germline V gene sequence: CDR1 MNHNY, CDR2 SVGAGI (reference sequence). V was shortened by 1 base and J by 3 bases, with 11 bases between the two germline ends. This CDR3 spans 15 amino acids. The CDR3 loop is CASSYWYMGTDTQYF. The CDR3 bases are TGTGCCAGCAGTTACTGGTACATGGGAACAGATACGCAGTATTTT.

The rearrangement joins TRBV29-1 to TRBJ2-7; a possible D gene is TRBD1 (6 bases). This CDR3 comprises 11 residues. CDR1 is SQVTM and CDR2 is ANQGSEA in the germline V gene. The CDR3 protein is CARDTSYEQYF. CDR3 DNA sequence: TGCGCCCGGGACACCTCCTACGAGCAGTACTTC.

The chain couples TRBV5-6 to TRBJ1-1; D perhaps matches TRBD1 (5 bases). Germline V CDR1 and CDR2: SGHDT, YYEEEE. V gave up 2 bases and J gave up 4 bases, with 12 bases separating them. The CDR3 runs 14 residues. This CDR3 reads CASSLGHLSTEAFF. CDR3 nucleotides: TGTGCCAGCAGCTTAGGACATCTCAGCACTGAAGCTTTCTTT.

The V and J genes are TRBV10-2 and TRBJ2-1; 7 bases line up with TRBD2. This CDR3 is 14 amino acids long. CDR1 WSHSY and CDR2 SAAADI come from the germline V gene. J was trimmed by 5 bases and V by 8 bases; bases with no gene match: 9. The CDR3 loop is CASWTRSIDNEQFF. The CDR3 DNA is TGCGCCAGCTGGACTAGGAGTATTGACAATGAGCAGTTCTTC.

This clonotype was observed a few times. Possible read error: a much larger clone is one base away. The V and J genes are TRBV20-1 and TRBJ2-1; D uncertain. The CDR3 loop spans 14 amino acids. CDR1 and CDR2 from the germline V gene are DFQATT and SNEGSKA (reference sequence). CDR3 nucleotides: TGCAATGCTGCGAGACGGACCTCCTACAATGAGCAGTTCTTC. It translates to CNAARRTSYNEQFF.

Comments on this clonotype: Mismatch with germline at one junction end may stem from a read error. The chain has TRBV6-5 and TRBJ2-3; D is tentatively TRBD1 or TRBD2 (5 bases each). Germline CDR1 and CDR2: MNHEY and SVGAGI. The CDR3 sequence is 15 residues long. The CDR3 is CVSRDVGPSTDTQYF. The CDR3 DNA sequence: TGTGTCAGCAGGGACGTGGGTCCTAGCACTGATACGCAGTATTTT.

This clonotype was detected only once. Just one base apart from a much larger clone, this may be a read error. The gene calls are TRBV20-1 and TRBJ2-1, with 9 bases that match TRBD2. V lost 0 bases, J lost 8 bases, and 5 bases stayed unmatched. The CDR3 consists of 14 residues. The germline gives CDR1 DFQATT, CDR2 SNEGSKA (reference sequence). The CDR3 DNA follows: TGCAGTGCTAGAGAGACTAGCGGTTGGGATGAGCAGTTCTTC. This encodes CSARETSGWDEQFF.

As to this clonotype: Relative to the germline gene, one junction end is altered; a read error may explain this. The CDR3 DNA follows: TGTACCAGCAGCTTGTCACAGCTCAAGGAGACCCAATACTTC. Translating it yields CTSSLSQLKETQYF. The chain uses TRBV5-4 and TRBJ2-5; D is ambiguous. Germline assignment: CDR1 SGHNT and CDR2 YYREEE (reference sequence). This CDR3 has 14 amino acids.

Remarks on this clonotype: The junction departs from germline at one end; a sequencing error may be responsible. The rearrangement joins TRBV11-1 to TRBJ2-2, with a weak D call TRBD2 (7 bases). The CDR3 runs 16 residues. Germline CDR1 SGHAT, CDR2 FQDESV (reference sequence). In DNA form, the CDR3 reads TGTGTCAGCGGCTTAGGACAGCAACGACTAGCCGGGGAGCTGTTGTTT. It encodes CVSGLGQQRLAGELLF.

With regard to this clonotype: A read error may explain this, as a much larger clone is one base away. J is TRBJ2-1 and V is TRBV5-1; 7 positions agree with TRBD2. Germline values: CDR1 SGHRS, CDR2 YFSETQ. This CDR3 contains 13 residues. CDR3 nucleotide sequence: TGCGCCGGCAGCGGGGACGTGGGGGATGAGCAGTTCTTC. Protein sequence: CAGSGDVGDEQFF.

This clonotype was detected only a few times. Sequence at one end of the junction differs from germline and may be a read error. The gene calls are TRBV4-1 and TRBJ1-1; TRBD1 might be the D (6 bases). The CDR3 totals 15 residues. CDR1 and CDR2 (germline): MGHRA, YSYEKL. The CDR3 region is CASSQVLQRGAGAFF. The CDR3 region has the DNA TGTGCCAGCAGCCAAGTGCTACAGCGGGGGGCTGGAGCTTTCTTT.

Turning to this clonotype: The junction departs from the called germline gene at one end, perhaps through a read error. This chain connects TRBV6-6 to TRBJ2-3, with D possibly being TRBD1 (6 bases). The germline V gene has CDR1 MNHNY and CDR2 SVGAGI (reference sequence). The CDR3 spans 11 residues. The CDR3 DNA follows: TGTGTCAGCAGCCCAGGGGATACGCGGTCTTTT. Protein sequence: CVSSPGDTRSF.